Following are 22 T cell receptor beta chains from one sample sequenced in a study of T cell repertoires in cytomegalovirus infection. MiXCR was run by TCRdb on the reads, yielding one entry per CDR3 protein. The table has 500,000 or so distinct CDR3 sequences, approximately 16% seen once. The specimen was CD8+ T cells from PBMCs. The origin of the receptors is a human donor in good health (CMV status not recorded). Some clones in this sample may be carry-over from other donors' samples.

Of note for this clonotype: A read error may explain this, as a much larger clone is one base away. CDR3 sequence reads: CVSSSAGTGNTEAFF. In nucleotides, the CDR3 is TGTGTCAGTAGTAGCGCCGGGACCGGGAACACTGAAGCTTTCTTT. The chain couples TRBV19 to TRBJ1-1; maybe TRBD1 (5 bases). This CDR3 is built from 15 residues. Germline CDR1 and CDR2: LNHDA and SQIVND (reference sequence).

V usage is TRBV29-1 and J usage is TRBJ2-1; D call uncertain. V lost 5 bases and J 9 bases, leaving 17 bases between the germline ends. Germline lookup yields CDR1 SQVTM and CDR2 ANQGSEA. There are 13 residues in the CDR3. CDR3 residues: CSVYLYLDGEQFF. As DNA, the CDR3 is TGCAGCGTTTACCTTTACTTGGACGGTGAGCAGTTCTTC.

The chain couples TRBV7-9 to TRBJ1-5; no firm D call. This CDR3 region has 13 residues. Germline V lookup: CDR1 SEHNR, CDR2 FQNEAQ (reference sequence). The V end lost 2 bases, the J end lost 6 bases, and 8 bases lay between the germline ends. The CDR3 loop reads CASSLIVGQPQHF. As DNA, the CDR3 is TGTGCCAGCAGCTTAATAGTAGGTCAGCCCCAGCATTTT. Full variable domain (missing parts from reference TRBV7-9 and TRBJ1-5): DTGVSQNPRHKITKRGQNVTFRCDPISEHNRLYWYRQTLGQGPEFLTYFQNEAQLEKSRLLSDRFSAERPKGSFSTLEIQRTEQGDSAMYLCASSLIVGQPQHFGDGTRLSIL.

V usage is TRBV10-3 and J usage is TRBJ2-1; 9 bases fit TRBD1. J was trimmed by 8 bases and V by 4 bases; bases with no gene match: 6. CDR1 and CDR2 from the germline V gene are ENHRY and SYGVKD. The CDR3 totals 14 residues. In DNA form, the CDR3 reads TGTGCCATCAGTGCAAGACAGGGGGGCGATGAGCAGTTCTTC. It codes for CAISARQGGDEQFF.

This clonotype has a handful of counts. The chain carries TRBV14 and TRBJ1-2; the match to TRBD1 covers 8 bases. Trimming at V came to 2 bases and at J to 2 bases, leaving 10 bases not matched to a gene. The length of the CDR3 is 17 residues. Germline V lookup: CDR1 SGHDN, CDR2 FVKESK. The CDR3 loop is CASSQRQGAGVNYGYTF. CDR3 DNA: TGTGCCAGCAGCCAACGGCAGGGGGCTGGTGTAAACTATGGCTACACCTTC. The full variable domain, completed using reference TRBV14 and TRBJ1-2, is EAGVTQFPSHSVIEKGQTVTLRCDPISGHDNLYWYRRVMGKEIKFLLHFVKESKQDESGMPNNRFLAERTGGTYSTLKVQPAELEDSGVYFCASSQRQGAGVNYGYTFGSGTRLTVV.

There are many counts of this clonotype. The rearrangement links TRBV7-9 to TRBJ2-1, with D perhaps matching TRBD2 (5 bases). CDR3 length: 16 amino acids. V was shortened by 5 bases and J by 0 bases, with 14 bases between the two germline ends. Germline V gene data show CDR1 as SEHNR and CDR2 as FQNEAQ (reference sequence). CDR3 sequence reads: CASSPGLSSSYNEQFF. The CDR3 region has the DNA TGTGCCAGCAGCCCCGGACTCTCCAGCTCCTACAATGAGCAGTTCTTC.

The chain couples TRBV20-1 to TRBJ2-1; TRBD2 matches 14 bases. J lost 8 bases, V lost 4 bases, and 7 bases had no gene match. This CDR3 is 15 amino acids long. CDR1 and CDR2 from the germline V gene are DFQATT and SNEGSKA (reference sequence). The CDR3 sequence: CSANDWGLAGDEQFF. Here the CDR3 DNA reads TGCAGTGCTAACGATTGGGGACTAGCGGGAGATGAGCAGTTCTTC.

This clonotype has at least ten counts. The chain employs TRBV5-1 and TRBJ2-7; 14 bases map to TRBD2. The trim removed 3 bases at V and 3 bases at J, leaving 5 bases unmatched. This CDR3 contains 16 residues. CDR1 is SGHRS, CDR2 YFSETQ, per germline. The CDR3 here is CASSSIGTSGSYEQYF. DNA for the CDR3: TGCGCCAGCAGCTCAATCGGGACTAGCGGGAGCTACGAGCAGTACTTC. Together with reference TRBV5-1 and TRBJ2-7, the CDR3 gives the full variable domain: KAGVTQTPRYLIKTRGQQVTLSCSPISGHRSVSWYQQTPGQGLQFLFEYFSETQRNKGNFPGRFSGRQFSNSRSEMNVSTLELGDSALYLCASSSIGTSGSYEQYFGPGTRLTVT.

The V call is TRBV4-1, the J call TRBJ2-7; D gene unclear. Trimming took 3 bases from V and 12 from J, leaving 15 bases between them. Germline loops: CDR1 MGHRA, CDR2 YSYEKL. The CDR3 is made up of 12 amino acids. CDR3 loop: CASSQGSPPLYF. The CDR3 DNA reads TGCGCCAGCAGCCAGGGTAGCCCGCCCCTGTACTTC.

CDR3 in DNA: TGTGCCAGCAGTGAATTCCGGGGAGGCGAGACCCAGTACTTC. Translating it yields CASSEFRGGETQYF. The gene calls are TRBV25-1 and TRBJ2-5, with a weak D call TRBD2 (6 bases). Germline lookup yields CDR1 MGHDK and CDR2 SYGVNS. Deletions cut 1 base from V and 5 bases from J, with 11 bases between. The CDR3 totals 14 residues.

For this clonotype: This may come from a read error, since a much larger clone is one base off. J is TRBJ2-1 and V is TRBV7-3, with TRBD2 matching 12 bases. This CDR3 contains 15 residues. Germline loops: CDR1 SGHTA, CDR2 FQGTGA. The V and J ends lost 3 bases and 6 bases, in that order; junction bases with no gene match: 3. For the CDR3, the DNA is TGTGCCAGCAGCTTTCTAGCGGGGGGGGGCAATGAGCAGTTCTTC. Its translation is CASSFLAGGGNEQFF.

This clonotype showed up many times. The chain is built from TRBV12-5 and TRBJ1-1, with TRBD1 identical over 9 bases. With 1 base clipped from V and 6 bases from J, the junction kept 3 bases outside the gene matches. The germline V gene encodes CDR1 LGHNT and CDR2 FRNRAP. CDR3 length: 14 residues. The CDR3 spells CASGLGQGVAEAFF. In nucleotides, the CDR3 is TGTGCTAGTGGTTTGGGACAGGGGGTCGCTGAAGCTTTCTTT.

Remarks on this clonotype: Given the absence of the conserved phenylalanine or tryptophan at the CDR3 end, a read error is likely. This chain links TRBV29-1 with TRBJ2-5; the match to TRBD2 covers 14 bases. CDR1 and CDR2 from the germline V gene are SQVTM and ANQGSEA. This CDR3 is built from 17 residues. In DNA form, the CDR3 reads TGCCGCGTTGCGGGACTAGCGGGGGTATCGCCAAGGGAGACCCAGTACCTC. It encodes CRVAGLAGVSPRETQYL.

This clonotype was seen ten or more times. The CDR3 here is CASSLRLAGLGELFF. The CDR3, as DNA: TGTGCCAGCAGTTTAAGGCTAGCTGGGCTCGGGGAGCTGTTTTTT. The chain links TRBV27 to TRBJ2-2; tentative D call: TRBD2 (5 bases). The CDR3 extends over 15 amino acids. Germline lookup yields CDR1 MNHEY and CDR2 SMNVEV (reference sequence). V was shortened by 2 bases and J by 7 bases, with 14 bases between the two germline ends.

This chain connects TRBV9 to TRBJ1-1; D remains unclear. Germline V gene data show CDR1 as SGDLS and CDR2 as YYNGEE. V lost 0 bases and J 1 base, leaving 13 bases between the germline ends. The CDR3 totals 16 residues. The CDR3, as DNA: TGTGCCAGCAGCGTAGACGGAAACCTTAAGAACACTGAAGCTTTCTTT. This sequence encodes CASSVDGNLKNTEAFF. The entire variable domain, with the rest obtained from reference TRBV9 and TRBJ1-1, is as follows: DSGVTQTPKHLITATGQRVTLRCSPRSGDLSVYWYQQSLDQGLQFLIQYYNGEERAKGNILERFSAQQFPDLHSELNLSSLELGDSALYFCASSVDGNLKNTEAFFGQGTRLTVV.

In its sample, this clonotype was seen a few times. The CDR3 DNA sequence: TGTGCCGTTGGGGGAGGACCCGCTCTGAGCTCTGGAAACACCATATATTTT. Translating gives CAVGGGPALSSGNTIYF. The rearrangement joins TRBV19 to TRBJ1-3; a weak D match, TRBD1 (5 bases). With 11 bases removed from V and 0 bases from J, the gap between germline ends came to 23 bases. This CDR3 has 17 amino acids. The V gene's germline CDR1 is LNHDA and CDR2 SQIVND (reference sequence).

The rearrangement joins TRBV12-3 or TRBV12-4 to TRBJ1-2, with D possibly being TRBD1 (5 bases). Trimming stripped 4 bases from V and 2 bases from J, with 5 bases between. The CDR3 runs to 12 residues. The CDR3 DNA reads TGTGCCAGCAGTTGGGGGAACTATGGCTACACCTTC. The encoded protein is CASSWGNYGYTF.

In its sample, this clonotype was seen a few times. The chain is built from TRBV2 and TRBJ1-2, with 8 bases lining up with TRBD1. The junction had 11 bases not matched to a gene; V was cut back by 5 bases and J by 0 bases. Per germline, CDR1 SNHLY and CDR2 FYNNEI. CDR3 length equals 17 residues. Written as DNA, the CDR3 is TGTGCCAGCAGTCTAGACAGGGGCAGCCTTACTAACTATGGCTACACCTTC. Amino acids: CASSLDRGSLTNYGYTF.

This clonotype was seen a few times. The CDR3 nucleotides read TGTGCCTGGAGTGGCGGGAGCCACAATGAGCAGTTCTTC. Residues: CAWSGGSHNEQFF. The rearrangement joins TRBV30 to TRBJ2-1; 7 nucleotides align to TRBD2. Germline V lookup: CDR1 GTSNPN, CDR2 SVGIG (reference sequence). The CDR3 has 13 amino acids. V trimming: 1 base; J trimming: 5 bases; junction bases outside the gene matches: 2.

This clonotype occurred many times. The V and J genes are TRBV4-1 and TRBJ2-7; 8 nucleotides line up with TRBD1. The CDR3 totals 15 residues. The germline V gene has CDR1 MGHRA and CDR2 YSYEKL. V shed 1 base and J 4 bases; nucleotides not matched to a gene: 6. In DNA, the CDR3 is TGCGCCAGCAGCCAAGTTGCCAGGGGGCCGTACGAGCAGTACTTC. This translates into CASSQVARGPYEQYF.

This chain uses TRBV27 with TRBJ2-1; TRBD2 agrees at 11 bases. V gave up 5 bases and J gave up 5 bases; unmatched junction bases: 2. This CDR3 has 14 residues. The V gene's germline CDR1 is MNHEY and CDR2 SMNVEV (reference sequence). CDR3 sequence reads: CASSTSGGHNEQFF. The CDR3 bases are TGTGCCAGCAGTACTAGCGGGGGACACAATGAGCAGTTCTTC.

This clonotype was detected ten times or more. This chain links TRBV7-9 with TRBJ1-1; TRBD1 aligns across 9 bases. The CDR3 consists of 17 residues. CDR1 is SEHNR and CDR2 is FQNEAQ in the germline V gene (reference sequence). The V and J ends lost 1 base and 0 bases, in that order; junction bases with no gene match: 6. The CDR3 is CASSLGTGGGMNTEAFF. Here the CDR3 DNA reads TGTGCCAGCAGCTTAGGAACAGGGGGCGGCATGAACACTGAAGCTTTCTTT.